This paragraph reports one T cell receptor (beta chain). This record belongs to a study of blood T cell repertoires in COVID-19. Between the trimmed V and J ends, which lost 3 bases and 4 bases, there was a span of 14 bases. Germline lookup yields CDR1 SGHRS and CDR2 YFSETQ. This CDR3 spans 15 amino acids. Clones were sequenced by immunoSEQ multiplex PCR, and TCRdb holds only the in-frame ones, with some missing. Here the sample spans around 290,000 clones, approximately 88% being singletons. Source material: PBMCs or T cells enriched from blood (not recorded which). This clonotype was obtained from a woman in her forties who had recovered from COVID-19. The chain combines TRBV5-1 with TRBJ2-1, with D perhaps TRBD1 (5 bases). CDR3 sequence: CASSYELTGYNEQFF. The CDR3 DNA sequence: TGCGCCAGCAGCTACGAACTAACAGGATACAATGAGCAGTTCTTC.